The text below deals with one TCR beta chain. MiXCR was run by TCRdb on the reads, yielding one entry per CDR3 protein. The table shows 150,000 or so distinct CDR3 sequences, with 23% occurring only once. The record originates from a study of T cell repertoires in cytomegalovirus infection. Across the whole study: Based on public TCR beta signatures, there were indications of CMV infection and of a matching HLA type.

The sequenced sample was PBMCs. The sequence was obtained from a human donor in good health (CMV status not recorded). Some clones in this sample may be carry-over from other donors' samples.

The CDR3 reads CASSGQMINTEAFF. CDR3 DNA: TGTGCCAGTAGTGGACAGATGATAAACACTGAAGCTTTCTTT. The rearrangement links TRBV19 to TRBJ1-1, with a weak D call TRBD1 (6 bases). Deletions cut 5 bases from V and 2 bases from J, with 12 bases between. Germline V gives CDR1 LNHDA, CDR2 SQIVND (reference sequence). The CDR3 is 14 residues long.